These T cell receptor beta chains were read from a single sample in a study of OX40 agonist ivuxolimab in advanced cancers. Assay: immunoSEQ multiplex PCR; the TCRdb copy retains only in-frame clones and omits some. This table has about 31,000 clones, 90% appearing once. The sample consisted of CD4+ or CD8+ T cells sorted from blood, taken in a trial of the OX40 agonist ivuxolimab. The receptors stem from an adult with an advanced solid tumor such as melanoma, head and neck, liver or kidney cancer. Both conserved end residues are part of each CDR3. Fields, in order: D gene, V gene, J gene, clone size, CDR3 protein, CDR3 DNA. The D gene is left open where the match is weak. The listing skips clone size in some rows; elsewhere it reads once, few, many or a size class.

>.|TRBV19|TRBJ2-1|.
CASSSRLSYNEQFF
TGTGCCAGTAGTTCGAGACTATCCTACAATGAGCAGTTCTTC
>.|TRBV30|TRBJ1-1|.
CAWSAQGITEAFF
TGTGCCTGGAGTGCTCAGGGAATAACTGAAGCTTTCTTT
>.|TRBV4-1|TRBJ2-7|.
CASSQGASPTYEQYF
TGCGCCAGCAGCCAAGGCGCCTCCCCAACCTACGAGCAGTACTTC
>.|TRBV28|TRBJ2-7|.
CASSAEQKPYEQYF
TGTGCCAGCAGTGCCGAACAGAAACCCTACGAGCAGTACTTC
>.|TRBV28|TRBJ1-2|.
CASSLSETPYGYTF
TGTGCCAGCAGTTTATCGGAGACACCTTATGGCTACACCTTC
>.|TRBV28|TRBJ1-6|.
CASSLQSYSPLHF
TGTGCCAGCAGTTTACAGTCTTACTCACCCCTCCACTTT
>TRBD2|TRBV6-1|TRBJ2-3|.
CASNELLAGAPTQYF
TGTGCCAGCAATGAACTCCTAGCGGGGGCCCCTACGCAGTATTTT
>.|TRBV6-6|TRBJ1-1|.
CASSYSLNTEAFF
TGTGCCAGCAGTTACTCACTGAACACTGAAGCTTTCTTT
>TRBD2|TRBV27|TRBJ2-1|.
CASSFLADNEQFF
TGTGCCAGCAGTTTTCTAGCGGACAATGAGCAGTTCTTC
>TRBD2|TRBV4-1|TRBJ2-7|.
CASSQARSGAAYEQYF
TGCGCCAGCAGCCAAGCTCGAAGCGGGGCCGCCTACGAGCAGTACTTC
>TRBD1|TRBV2|TRBJ2-3|.
CASSVGTGRPDTQYF
TGTGCCAGCAGTGTCGGGACAGGGAGGCCAGATACGCAGTATTTT
>.|TRBV27|TRBJ1-1|.
CASSHGIYTEAFF
TGTGCCAGCTCTCATGGGATTTACACTGAAGCTTTCTTT
>.|TRBV9|TRBJ2-3|.
CASSAPAPHTDTQYF
TGTGCCAGCAGCGCCCCAGCGCCTCACACAGATACGCAGTATTTT
>.|TRBV2|TRBJ2-5|.
CATRTAQETQYF
TGTGCCACCCGGACAGCTCAAGAGACCCAGTACTTC
>.|TRBV5-4|TRBJ2-3|.
CASSPWSSYEDTQYF
TGTGCCAGCAGCCCGTGGTCCAGCTACGAGGATACGCAGTATTTT
>.|TRBV25-1|TRBJ2-7|.
CASSPVGYSYEQYF
TGTGCCAGCAGTCCCGTAGGGTACTCCTACGAGCAGTACTTC
>.|TRBV27|TRBJ1-1|.
CASSFQGTEAFF
TGTGCCAGCAGTTTTCAGGGAACTGAAGCTTTCTTT
>.|TRBV30|TRBJ2-5|.
CAWDLPRETQYF
TGTGCCTGGGACCTACCCCGGGAGACCCAGTACTTC
>.|TRBV7-9|TRBJ1-1|.
CASSFPLVNTEAFF
TGTGCCAGCAGCTTCCCCTTAGTTAACACTGAAGCTTTCTTT
>.|TRBV2|TRBJ1-5|few
CASRFIDQPQHF
TGTGCCAGCAGGTTCATCGATCAGCCCCAGCATTTT
>.|TRBV28|TRBJ2-2|once
CASSSLLSGYTGELFF
TGTGCCAGCAGTTCCCTCTTATCTGGGTACACCGGGGAGCTGTTTTTT
>.|TRBV28|TRBJ1-2|.
CASSDPGINYGYTF
TGTGCCAGCAGTGATCCGGGGATAAACTATGGCTACACCTTC
>.|TRBV14|TRBJ1-1|.
CASSLVAATEAFF
TGTGCCAGCAGCCTGGTGGCAGCCACTGAAGCTTTCTTT
>.|TRBV27|TRBJ2-7|.
CASSFGGPSVYEQYF
TGTGCCAGCAGCTTCGGCGGACCGAGTGTCTACGAGCAGTACTTC
>.|TRBV2|TRBJ2-2|.
CASSEAQPVTGELFF
TGTGCCAGCAGTGAAGCCCAGCCGGTCACCGGGGAGCTGTTTTTT
>.|TRBV9|TRBJ1-1|.
CASSPYSGAEAFF
TGTGCCAGCAGCCCCTATTCCGGGGCTGAAGCTTTCTTT
>.|TRBV4-1|TRBJ1-1|.
CASSQGPDSYFGTEAFF
TGCGCCAGCAGCCAAGGGCCGGACAGTTATTTTGGAACTGAAGCTTTCTTT
>TRBD2|TRBV7-9|TRBJ2-7|once
CASSSSGGAGQDEQYF
TGTGCCAGCAGCTCTAGCGGGGGGGCCGGGCAGGACGAGCAGTACTTC
>TRBD2|TRBV27|TRBJ2-7|once
CASRAEAGEVYEQYF
TGTGCCAGCAGGGCTGAAGCGGGGGAGGTCTACGAGCAGTACTTC
>.|TRBV5-1|TRBJ2-7|.
CASSPLGGLTYEQYF
TGCGCCAGCAGTCCCCTCGGGGGGCTCACCTACGAGCAGTACTTC
>.|TRBV19|TRBJ2-2|.
CASESENTGELFF
TGTGCCAGTGAATCCGAAAACACCGGGGAGCTGTTTTTT
>.|TRBV6-1|TRBJ2-2|.
CASIALGTGELFF
TGTGCCAGCATCGCTTTGGGGACCGGGGAGCTGTTTTTT
>TRBD1|TRBV2|TRBJ2-2|once
CASRGTGLNTGELFF
TGTGCCAGCAGAGGGACAGGCCTTAACACCGGGGAGCTGTTTTTT
>.|TRBV19|TRBJ2-2|.
CASTQLDSTGELFF
TGTGCCAGTACCCAACTCGACAGCACCGGGGAGCTGTTTTTT
>TRBD1|TRBV9|TRBJ2-2|.
CASRETGVGTGELFF
TGTGCCAGCAGAGAAACAGGGGTAGGCACCGGGGAGCTGTTTTTT
>TRBD1|TRBV6-1|TRBJ2-7|.
CATHSGTGAREQYF
TGTGCCACGCACTCCGGGACAGGGGCACGGGAGCAGTACTTC
>.|TRBV7-6|TRBJ2-5|.
CASSYGVLEGETQYF
TGTGCCAGCAGCTATGGGGTTCTCGAGGGGGAGACCCAGTACTTC
>TRBD1|TRBV4-3|TRBJ1-2|.
CASRSTGSYGYTF
TGCGCCAGCAGGTCGACAGGGAGCTATGGCTACACCTTC
>TRBD2|TRBV9|TRBJ2-1|.
CASSPGTISYNEQFF
TGTGCCAGCAGCCCCGGGACTATCTCCTACAATGAGCAGTTCTTC
>.|TRBV11-2|TRBJ1-2|.
CASSLGAGQVYGYTF
TGTGCCAGCAGCTTAGGGGCAGGTCAAGTCTATGGCTACACCTTC
>.|TRBV6-6|TRBJ1-2|.
CASIHQGYGYTF
TGTGCCAGCATCCACCAGGGGTATGGCTACACCTTC
>.|TRBV19|TRBJ1-5|.
CASSITPPSNQPQHF
TGTGCCAGTAGTATAACCCCGCCCAGCAATCAGCCCCAGCATTTT
>TRBD1|TRBV11-3|TRBJ2-7|.
CASSPSRDRGYEQYF
TGTGCCAGCAGCCCTTCCCGGGACAGGGGTTACGAGCAGTACTTC
>TRBD1|TRBV6-5|TRBJ1-4|.
CASSDGTVFEKLFF
TGTGCCAGCAGTGACGGGACAGTTTTCGAAAAACTGTTTTTT
>.|TRBV7-9|TRBJ1-1|.
CASSLVGPGSKNTEAFF
TGTGCCAGCAGCTTAGTAGGTCCGGGCAGCAAGAACACTGAAGCTTTCTTT
>.|TRBV29-1|TRBJ2-1|.
CSVRAAPFEQFF
TGCAGCGTCAGGGCCGCCCCATTTGAGCAGTTCTTC
>TRBD1|TRBV2|TRBJ2-7|.
CASRPGQGADQYF
TGTGCCAGCAGACCGGGACAGGGGGCGGATCAGTACTTC